This T cell receptor beta chain was sequenced in a study of T-cell reconstitution after alpha-beta-depleted transplantation in children. This clonotype was seen ten or more times. Its antigen is undetermined. CDR3 length equals 13 residues. V was shortened by 3 bases and J by 6 bases, with 11 bases between the two germline ends. Per the germline V gene, CDR1 is LNHDA and CDR2 is SQIVND (reference sequence). The TCRbeta library was prepared with unique molecular identifiers. Each CDR3 protein is one row after TCRdb ran MiXCR on the PCR reads. The sample consists of 500,000 to 750,000 distinct CDR3 sequences, 13% of them appearing once. General study results and limits: Several hundred rapidly expanded clones from non-depleted graft cells reportedly supplied alpha-beta T cells about two months post-transplant. The authors attributed T-cell counts and diversity one year after transplant mostly to newly produced T cells. Where some patients showed high TCRbeta diversity at day 60, it came from recipient T cells and thymic progenitors that had survived.

This specimen consisted of PBMCs, mostly from graft donor cells, obtained 360 days after TCRalphabeta/CD19-depleted stem cell transplant. The source is a male patient aged 10-17 years who had a stem cell transplant for acute myeloid leukemia, so the T cells may come from the graft donor. The chain joins TRBV19 to TRBJ2-5; D gene uncertain. The CDR3 spells CASSIGPAKTQYF. As DNA, the CDR3 is TGTGCCAGTAGTATTGGGCCTGCGAAGACCCAGTACTTC.